Listed below are T cell receptor beta chains from one sample, sequenced in a study of regulatory T cells in long-lasting Graves disease. Using its own MiXCR run on the multiplex PCR reads, TCRdb lists one record per CDR3 protein. The sample lists 530,000 or so distinct CDR3 sequences, around an eighth occurring once. Another study also made use of these data, one on T cells in Graves' hyperthyroidism and ophthalmopathy.

The sample was peripheral blood mononuclear cells (PBMCs), taken at new diagnosis, from a patient treated with antithyroid drugs. The receptors stem from a man between 25 and 39 years old with Graves disease. Each CDR3 is given with its conserved first and last residue. The order of the fields is clone size, V gene, J gene, D gene, CDR3 DNA, CDR3 protein. D genes are given only for firm matches. Expanded clones are given a class, and other clones once, few, many or no size at all.

few	TRBV12-3/TRBV12-4	TRBJ1-2	NA	TGTGCCAGCAGCTCTACAGGGTCCGACTATGGCTACACCTTC	CASSSTGSDYGYTF
NA	TRBV12-3/TRBV12-4	TRBJ2-1	TRBD2	TGTGCCAGCTGCTGCGGGAGGATACCCGGGGATGAGCAGTTCTTC	CASCCGRIPGDEQFF
few	TRBV6-1	TRBJ1-5	TRBD1	TGTGCCAGCAGCCCGACAGGGAAAGGCAATCAGCCCCAGCATTTT	CASSPTGKGNQPQHF
NA	TRBV19	TRBJ2-7	TRBD1	TGTGCCAGTAGTATAGTTCGGCTAACAGGGGAATCCTACGAGCAGTACTTC	CASSIVRLTGESYEQYF
many	TRBV27	TRBJ1-5	NA	TGTGCCAGCAGTTTCGACGGCGAATATCAGCCCCAGCATTTT	CASSFDGEYQPQHF
NA	TRBV18	TRBJ2-2	TRBD1	TGTGCCAGCTCACGACAGGGGGCGGGCGCGAACACCGGGGAGCTGTTTTTT	CASSRQGAGANTGELFF
NA	TRBV27	TRBJ1-1	NA	TGTGCCAGCAGGATCCACGGGGTTAACACTGAAGCTTTCTTT	CASRIHGVNTEAFF
many	TRBV28	TRBJ2-1	TRBD2	TGTGCCAGCTCCCTATCCCCAGCGGGAGGGCTTGAGCAGTTCTTC	CASSLSPAGGLEQFF
many	TRBV2	TRBJ1-5	NA	TGTGCCAGCAGTGTAAGGCAGCGCAGCAATCAGCCCCAGCATTTT	CASSVRQRSNQPQHF
few	TRBV12-3/TRBV12-4	TRBJ2-7	NA	TGTGCCAGCAGTACCCCCGGAGGGTCCTACGAGCAGTACTTC	CASSTPGGSYEQYF
many	TRBV10-3	TRBJ2-1	NA	TGTGCCACCGCGGATCCTGGCGAGCAGTTCTTC	CATADPGEQFF
many	TRBV15	TRBJ1-1	NA	TGTGCCACCAGCGGTTCTCTACTCCACGAAGCTTTCTTT	CATSGSLLHEAFF
many	TRBV20-1	TRBJ1-1	NA	TGCAGTGCTAGACCCCTGAACACTGAAGCTTTCTTT	CSARPLNTEAFF
many	TRBV3-1	TRBJ2-4	TRBD1	TGTGCCAGCAGCGATGGACAGGGGACAATTCAGTACTTC	CASSDGQGTIQYF
NA	TRBV14	TRBJ2-7	NA	TGTGCCAGCAGCCGCCCAGGCCGGGGGAATCTCTACGAGCAGTACTTC	CASSRPGRGNLYEQYF
few	TRBV5-1	TRBJ2-7	TRBD1	TGCGCCAGCAGCCAAGGGACAGGGGGCTTTTCCTACGAGCAGTACTTC	CASSQGTGGFSYEQYF
many	TRBV28	TRBJ2-7	TRBD2	TGTGCCAGCAGACGGACTAGCGGACATTACGAGCAGTACTTC	CASRRTSGHYEQYF
NA	TRBV27	TRBJ2-1	NA	TGTGCCAGCAAAAGTGAGGTGAGCGCTTACAATGAGCAGTTCTTC	CASKSEVSAYNEQFF
NA	TRBV30	TRBJ1-5	NA	TGTGCCTGGAGCTCCACGGACGGATACCCAGCCCAGCATTTT	CAWSSTDGYPAQHF
NA	TRBV3-1	TRBJ2-7	NA	TGTGCCAGCAGCCAAGGGGGGTGGACCTACGAGCAGTACTTC	CASSQGGWTYEQYF
many	TRBV29-1	TRBJ2-7	TRBD1	TGCAGCGTGCGACAGGGGGGATACGAGCAGTACTTC	CSVRQGGYEQYF
NA	TRBV15	TRBJ2-7	NA	TGTGCCACCAGTGACAGAGATCGACCTCTCTCCTACGAGCAGTACTTC	CATSDRDRPLSYEQYF
many	TRBV3-1	TRBJ2-5	NA	TGTGCCAGCAGCCAAGATCCCAGGGCGAGGGAGACCCAGTACTTC	CASSQDPRARETQYF
many	TRBV10-3	TRBJ2-2	NA	TGTGCCATCAGTGAGCTGACCGAAGCGGAGCTGTTTTTT	CAISELTEAELFF
NA	TRBV7-9	TRBJ1-6	NA	TGTGCCAGCAGCTTAAGGGGGGCGGAAAATTCACCCCTCCACTTT	CASSLRGAENSPLHF
many	TRBV7-2	TRBJ1-1	NA	TGTGCCAGCAGCTCCAAGGGTTCTCCAGTCGGGGGGCCTGAAGCTTTCTTT	CASSSKGSPVGGPEAFF
many	TRBV12-3/TRBV12-4	TRBJ1-5	NA	TGTGCCAGCAGTTTAGGAAGGGGACCCCAGCATTTT	CASSLGRGPQHF
many	TRBV7-8	TRBJ2-1	TRBD2	TGTGCCAGCAGCTTCTGGACTAGCCGGGGGAATGAGCAGTTCTTC	CASSFWTSRGNEQFF
many	TRBV11-2	TRBJ2-1	NA	TGTGCCAGCAGCTTAGATAGCGGCCAGGCGCAGTTCTTC	CASSLDSGQAQFF
few	TRBV6-1	TRBJ2-7	TRBD2	TGTGCCAGCGGCAGGGGACTAGCGGAAAGATACGAGCAGTACTTC	CASGRGLAERYEQYF
many	TRBV6-1	TRBJ2-7	NA	TGTGCCAGCAGTAGGGGGCGGGAGGCGGACGAGCAGTACTTC	CASSRGREADEQYF
many	TRBV6-1	TRBJ2-5	TRBD1	TGTGCCAGCATCCGGACAGGGCGAGAGACCCAGTACTTC	CASIRTGRETQYF
NA	TRBV12-5	TRBJ2-6	TRBD2	TGTGCTAGTGGTGGGGCGGGGGGCGATGGGGCCAACGTCCTGACTTTC	CASGGAGGDGANVLTF
few	TRBV30	TRBJ2-2	NA	TGTGCCTGGCTACCCGGGCTGGGCGGGGAGCTGTTTTTT	CAWLPGLGGELFF
many	TRBV20-1	TRBJ2-3	TRBD1	TGCAGTGCTCGCCGGACAGGGGGAGATACGCAGTATTTT	CSARRTGGDTQYF
many	TRBV12-3/TRBV12-4	TRBJ2-1	TRBD2	TGTGCCAGCAGTTTGGGGACTAGCCTTCCCCGTTACAATGAGCAGTTCTTC	CASSLGTSLPRYNEQFF
many	TRBV5-1	TRBJ2-2	NA	TGCGCCAGCAGCTTCGTGAGGAACACCGGGGAGCTGTTTTTT	CASSFVRNTGELFF
many	TRBV27	TRBJ2-7	TRBD1	TGTGCCAGCAGTCTCACGACCCATGACAGGGGGCCGGTCGAGCAGTACTTC	CASSLTTHDRGPVEQYF
many	TRBV18	TRBJ2-7	NA	TGTGCCAGCTCAGGATTTAAGGGCGGCGAGCAGTACTTC	CASSGFKGGEQYF